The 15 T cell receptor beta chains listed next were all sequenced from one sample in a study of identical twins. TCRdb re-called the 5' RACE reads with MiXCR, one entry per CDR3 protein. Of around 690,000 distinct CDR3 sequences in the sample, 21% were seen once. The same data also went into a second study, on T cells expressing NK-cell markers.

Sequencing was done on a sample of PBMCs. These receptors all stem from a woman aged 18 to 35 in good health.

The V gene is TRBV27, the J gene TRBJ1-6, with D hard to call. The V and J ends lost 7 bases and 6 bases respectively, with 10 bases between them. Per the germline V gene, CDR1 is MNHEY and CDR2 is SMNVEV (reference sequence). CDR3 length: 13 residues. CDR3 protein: CASKDNLNSPLHF. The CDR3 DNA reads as TGTGCCAGCAAAGACAACCTTAATTCACCCCTCCACTTT.

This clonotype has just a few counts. The CDR3 here is CSAISRRGNYEQYF. CDR3 nucleotides: TGCAGTGCTATTTCGCGGCGGGGAAACTACGAGCAGTACTTC. This chain links TRBV20-1 with TRBJ2-7; TRBD2 might be the D (6 bases). From germline, CDR1 is DFQATT and CDR2 SNEGSKA (reference sequence). V gave up 4 bases and J gave up 3 bases, with 16 bases separating them. The CDR3 has 14 amino acids.

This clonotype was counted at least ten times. This chain's CDR3 is CSARPDSHEQYF. For the CDR3, the DNA is TGCAGTGCTAGACCCGACTCTCACGAGCAGTACTTC. The chain has TRBV20-1 and TRBJ2-7; no firm D call. V lost 2 bases, J lost 5 bases, and 10 bases lay in between. The CDR3 totals 12 residues. CDR1 is DFQATT and CDR2 is SNEGSKA in the germline V gene (reference sequence).

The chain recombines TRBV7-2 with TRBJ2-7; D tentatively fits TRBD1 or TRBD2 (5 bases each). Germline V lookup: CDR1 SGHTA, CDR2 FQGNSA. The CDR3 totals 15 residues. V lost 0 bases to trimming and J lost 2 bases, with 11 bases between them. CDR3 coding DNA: TGTGCCAGCAGCTTAGCCCGGGACGCCGCCTACGAGCAGTACTTC. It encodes CASSLARDAAYEQYF.

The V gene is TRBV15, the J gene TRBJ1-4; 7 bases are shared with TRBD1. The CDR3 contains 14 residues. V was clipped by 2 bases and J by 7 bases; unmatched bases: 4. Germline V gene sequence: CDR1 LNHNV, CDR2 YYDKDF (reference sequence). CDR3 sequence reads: CATSRHGQAEKLFF. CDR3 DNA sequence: TGTGCCACCAGCAGACATGGACAGGCTGAAAAACTGTTTTTT.

The CDR3 region has the DNA TGTGCCAGCACAGTTACGGGGGAGGCCTACGAGCAGTACTTC. It yields the protein CASTVTGEAYEQYF. The chain combines TRBV7-9 with TRBJ2-7; D might be TRBD2 (6 bases). Trimming took 7 bases from V and 2 from J, leaving 15 bases between them. The CDR3 is made up of 14 amino acids. In germline, CDR1 is SEHNR, CDR2 FQNEAQ (reference sequence).

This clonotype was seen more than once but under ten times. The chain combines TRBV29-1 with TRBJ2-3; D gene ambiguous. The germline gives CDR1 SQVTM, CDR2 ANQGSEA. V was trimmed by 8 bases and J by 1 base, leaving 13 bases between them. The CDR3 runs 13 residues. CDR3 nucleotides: TGCAGCTCAGCCCCGGCTGGCACAGATACGCAGTATTTT. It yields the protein CSSAPAGTDTQYF.

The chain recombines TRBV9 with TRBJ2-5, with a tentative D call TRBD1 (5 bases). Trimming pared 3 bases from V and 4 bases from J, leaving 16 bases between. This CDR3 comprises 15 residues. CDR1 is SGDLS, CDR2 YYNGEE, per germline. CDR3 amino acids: CASSAAAGLAETQYF. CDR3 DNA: TGTGCCAGCAGCGCCGCGGCAGGGCTTGCAGAGACCCAGTACTTC.

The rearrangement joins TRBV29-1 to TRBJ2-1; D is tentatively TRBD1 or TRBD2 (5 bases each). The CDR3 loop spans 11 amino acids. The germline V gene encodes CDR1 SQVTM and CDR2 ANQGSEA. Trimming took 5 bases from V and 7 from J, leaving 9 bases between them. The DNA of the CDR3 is TGCAGCGTTACATGGGGGAATGAGCAGTTCTTC. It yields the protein CSVTWGNEQFF.

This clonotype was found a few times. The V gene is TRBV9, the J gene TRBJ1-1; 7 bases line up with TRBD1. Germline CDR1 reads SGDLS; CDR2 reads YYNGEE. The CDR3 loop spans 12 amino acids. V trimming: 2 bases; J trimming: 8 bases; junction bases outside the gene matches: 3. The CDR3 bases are TGTGCCAGCAGCGTTATGGACAGGGAAGCTTTCTTT. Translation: CASSVMDREAFF.

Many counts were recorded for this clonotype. The CDR3: CSVEGTSGGYEQFF. CDR3 nucleotide sequence: TGCAGCGTTGAAGGGACTAGCGGGGGGTATGAGCAGTTCTTC. The gene calls are TRBV29-1 and TRBJ2-1; 14 bases fit TRBD2. Germline CDR1 and CDR2: SQVTM and ANQGSEA. CDR3 size: 14 residues. Trimming cost V 1 base and J 8 bases; bases outside gene matches: 1.

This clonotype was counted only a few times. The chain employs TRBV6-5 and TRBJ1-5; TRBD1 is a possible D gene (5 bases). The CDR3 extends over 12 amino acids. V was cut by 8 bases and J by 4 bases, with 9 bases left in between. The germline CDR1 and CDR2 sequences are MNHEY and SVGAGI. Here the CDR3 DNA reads TGTGCCAGCCAGGGACCAAATCAGCCCCAGCATTTT. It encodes CASQGPNQPQHF.

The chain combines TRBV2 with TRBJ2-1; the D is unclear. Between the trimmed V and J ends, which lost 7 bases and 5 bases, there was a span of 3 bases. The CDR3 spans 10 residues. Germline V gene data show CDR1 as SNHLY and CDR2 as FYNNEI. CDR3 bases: TGTGCCAGCAACCACAATGAGCAGTTCTTC. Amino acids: CASNHNEQFF.

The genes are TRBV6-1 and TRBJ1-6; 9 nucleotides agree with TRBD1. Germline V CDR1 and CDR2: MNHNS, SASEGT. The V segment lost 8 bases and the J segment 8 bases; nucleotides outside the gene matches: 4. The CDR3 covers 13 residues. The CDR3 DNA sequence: TGTGCCAGCGGACGGGACAGGGATTCACCCCTCCACTTT. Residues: CASGRDRDSPLHF.

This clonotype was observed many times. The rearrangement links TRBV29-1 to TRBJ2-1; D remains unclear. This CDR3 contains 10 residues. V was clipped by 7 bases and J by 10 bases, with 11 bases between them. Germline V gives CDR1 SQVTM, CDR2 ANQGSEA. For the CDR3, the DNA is TGCAGCGCAAGCACCGGGGAGCAGTTCTTC. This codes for CSASTGEQFF.